The 4 T cell receptor beta chains listed next were all sequenced from one sample in a study of technical replicates of blood from several donors. The data were produced by immunoSEQ multiplex PCR, yet TCRdb's version contains in-frame clones alone and is incomplete. The table includes about 70,000 clones, almost 95% detected once. The specimen was T cells isolated from PBMCs. These receptors came from a human donor in good health.

The chain combines TRBV29-1 with TRBJ1-2; perhaps TRBD1 as D (6 bases). This CDR3 spans 13 amino acids. V lost 4 bases and J 3 bases, leaving 12 bases between the germline ends. CDR1 is SQVTM, CDR2 ANQGSEA, per germline. CDR3 protein: CSVGGRGYYGYTF. Written as DNA, the CDR3 is TGCAGCGTTGGGGGCAGGGGATACTATGGCTACACCTTC. Full variable domain (missing parts from reference TRBV29-1 and TRBJ1-2): SAVISQKPSRDICQRGTSLTIQCQVDSQVTMMFWYRQQPGQSLTLIATANQGSEATYESGFVIDKFPISRPNLTFSTLTVSNMSPEDSSIYLCSVGGRGYYGYTFGSGTRLTVV.

This chain joins TRBV29-1 and TRBJ1-3; 11 bases agree with TRBD1. CDR3 size: 16 residues. Germline loops: CDR1 SQVTM, CDR2 ANQGSEA. The trim removed 7 bases at V and 0 bases at J, leaving 8 bases unmatched. The CDR3 region is CSASGTGGNSGNTIYF. The CDR3 nucleotides read TGCAGCGCATCCGGGACAGGGGGGAACTCTGGAAACACCATATATTTT.

There are a few counts of this clone. V gene TRBV4-3 combines with J gene TRBJ1-1; D is undetermined. The germline CDR1 and CDR2 sequences are LGHNA and YSLEER. The CDR3 consists of 14 residues. The V gene lost 0 bases and the J gene lost 6 bases, with 11 bases spanning the gap. The CDR3 loop reads CASSQDPERAEAFF. DNA for the CDR3: TGCGCCAGCAGCCAAGATCCCGAGAGGGCTGAAGCTTTCTTT.

This chain connects TRBV11-2 to TRBJ2-7; D perhaps matches TRBD2 (5 bases). V was pared by 8 bases and J by 3 bases, with 14 bases between. CDR3 length: 13 amino acids. CDR1 and CDR2 from the germline V gene are SGHAT and FQNNGV. CDR3 nucleotide sequence: TGTGCCAGCTCACCCTCCGGGGTCTACGAGCAGTACTTC. Translated, it gives CASSPSGVYEQYF.